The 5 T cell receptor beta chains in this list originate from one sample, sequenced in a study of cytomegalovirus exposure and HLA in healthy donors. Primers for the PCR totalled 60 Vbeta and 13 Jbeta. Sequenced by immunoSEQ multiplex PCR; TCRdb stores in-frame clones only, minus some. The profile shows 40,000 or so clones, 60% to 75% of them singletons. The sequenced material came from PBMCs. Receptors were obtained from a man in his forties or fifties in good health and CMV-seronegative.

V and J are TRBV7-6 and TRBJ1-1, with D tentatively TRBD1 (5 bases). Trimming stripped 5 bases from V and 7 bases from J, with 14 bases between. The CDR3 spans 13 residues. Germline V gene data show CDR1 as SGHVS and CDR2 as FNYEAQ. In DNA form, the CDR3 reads TGTGCCAGCAGCCCAAGGCAGGGCATTGAAGCTTTCTTT. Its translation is CASSPRQGIEAFF.

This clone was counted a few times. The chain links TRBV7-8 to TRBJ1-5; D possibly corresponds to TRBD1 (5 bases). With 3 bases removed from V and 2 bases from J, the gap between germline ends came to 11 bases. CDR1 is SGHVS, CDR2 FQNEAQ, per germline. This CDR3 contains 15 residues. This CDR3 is CASSLQGWGNQPQHF. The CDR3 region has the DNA TGTGCCAGCAGCTTGCAGGGTTGGGGCAATCAGCCCCAGCATTTT.

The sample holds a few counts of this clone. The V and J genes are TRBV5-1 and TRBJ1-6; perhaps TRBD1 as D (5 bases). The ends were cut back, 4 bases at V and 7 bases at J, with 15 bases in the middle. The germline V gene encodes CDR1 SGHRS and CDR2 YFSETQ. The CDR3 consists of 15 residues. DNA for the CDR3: TGCGCCAGCAGCCCCTTAGGGGCCGGGAATTCACCCCTCCACTTT. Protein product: CASSPLGAGNSPLHF.

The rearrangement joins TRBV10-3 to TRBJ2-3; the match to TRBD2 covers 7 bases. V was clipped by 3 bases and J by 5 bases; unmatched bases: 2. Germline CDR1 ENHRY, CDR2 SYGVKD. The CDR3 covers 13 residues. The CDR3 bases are TGTGCCATCAGTGATCGCGGGAGAGATACGCAGTATTTT. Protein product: CAISDRGRDTQYF.

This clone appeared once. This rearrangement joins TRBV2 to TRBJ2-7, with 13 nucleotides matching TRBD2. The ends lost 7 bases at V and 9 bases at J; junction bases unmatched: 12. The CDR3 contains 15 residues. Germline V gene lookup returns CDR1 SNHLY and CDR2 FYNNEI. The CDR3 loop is CASTAGTSGVSGQYF. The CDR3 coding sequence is TGTGCCAGCACCGCGGGGACTAGCGGGGTTTCGGGGCAGTACTTC.